The rows below give T cell receptor beta chains drawn from one sample of a study of T cell responses to AZD1222 COVID-19 vaccine. Measured with immunoSEQ multiplex PCR; TCRdb has only the in-frame clones, and not every one. The sample shows some 85,000 clones, around 90% of them seen only once. The specimen comprised peripheral blood, sampled on day 0 of AZD1222 vaccination. The origin of the receptors is an adult in good health. Both conserved end residues are part of each CDR3. A D gene is named only where the DNA matches it firmly. Size tells how often a clone was seen (once, few, many) or the class of an expanded clone, and some rows leave it out.

J,V,size,D,DNA,CDR3
TRBJ2-1,TRBV5-1,-,-,TGCGCCAGCAGCTTGGTCCAAGAGCAGTTCTTC,CASSLVQEQFF
TRBJ1-2,TRBV7-2,-,TRBD1,TGTGCCAGCAGCTTAGCGAGATCAAGGGGACAGGGTTACACCTTC,CASSLARSRGQGYTF
TRBJ1-5,TRBV11-2,-,-,TGTGCCAGCAGCTTAGCTGGAGGCCAGCCCCAGCATTTT,CASSLAGGQPQHF
TRBJ2-5,TRBV2,-,TRBD1,TGTGCCAGCAGTCCCTCCGAGACAGGGGTGGAGACCCAGTACTTC,CASSPSETGVETQYF
TRBJ1-4,TRBV6-2/TRBV6-3,-,-,TGTGCCAGCAGTTACATCGGGACAACTAATGAAAAACTGTTTTTT,CASSYIGTTNEKLFF
TRBJ2-7,TRBV6-2/TRBV6-3,few,-,TGTGCCAGCAGCCTAACGACAGTGACGTTGAACGAGCAGTACTTC,CASSLTTVTLNEQYF
TRBJ2-7,TRBV21-1,-,-,TGTGCCAGCAGTCGCGGGGGGCCCTACGAGCAGTACTTC,CASSRGGPYEQYF
TRBJ1-2,TRBV19,-,-,TGTGCCAGTAGTATAGATCTCCCTCGACATACCGCTAACTATGGCTACACCTTC,CASSIDLPRHTANYGYTF
TRBJ2-1,TRBV3-1/TRBV3-2,-,TRBD1,TGTGCCAGCAGCCAAAGGACAGGGGGCCACAATGAGCAGTTCTTC,CASSQRTGGHNEQFF
TRBJ1-5,TRBV3-1/TRBV3-2,few,-,TGTGCCAGCAGCCGTCCTAGGAGCCGCCCTTATCAGCCCCAGCATTTT,CASSRPRSRPYQPQHF
TRBJ2-1,TRBV6-5,few,TRBD2,TGTGCCAGCAGTTACTCGCCTAGCGGCTACAATGAGCAGTTCTTC,CASSYSPSGYNEQFF
TRBJ2-1,TRBV19,-,TRBD1,TGTGCCAGTAGTACCCTGGGACAGTACAATGAGCAGTTCTTC,CASSTLGQYNEQFF
TRBJ2-7,TRBV25-1,few,-,TGTGCCAGCAGTGCCGGCGGACCCTACGAGCAGTACTTC,CASSAGGPYEQYF
TRBJ1-1,TRBV19,-,-,TGTGCCAGTAGTGCCCCCCTGGGCCGGAATCCTGAAGCTTTCTTT,CASSAPLGRNPEAFF
TRBJ1-4,TRBV5-1,-,-,TGCGCCAGCAGCGCAACAGGGATTGGGGGTGAAAAACTGTTTTTT,CASSATGIGGEKLFF
TRBJ1-5,TRBV19,-,-,TGTGCCAGTAGTTTGGGGGTGGGAATCAATCAGCCCCAGCATTTT,CASSLGVGINQPQHF
TRBJ1-4,TRBV5-4,-,-,TGTGCCAGCAGCAGAGGTCCTTCGGAGACTAATGAAAAACTGTTTTTT,CASSRGPSETNEKLFF
TRBJ2-7,TRBV5-5,-,-,TGTGCCAGCAGCTTGGAATCAGTAGGCCGCCCGCCCTACGAGCAGTACTTC,CASSLESVGRPPYEQYF
TRBJ2-7,TRBV27,-,TRBD2,TGTGCCAGCAGTCCTAGCGGGGCCTACGAGCAGTACTTC,CASSPSGAYEQYF
TRBJ1-2,TRBV28,-,-,TGTGCCAGCAGCACCACAGGGCTGGCGGGTTCTGGCTACACCTTC,CASSTTGLAGSGYTF
TRBJ2-7,TRBV7-8,once,TRBD1,TGTGCCAGCAGCGTCGAGGGACAGACCTACGAGCAGTACTTC,CASSVEGQTYEQYF
TRBJ1-1,TRBV7-9,-,TRBD1,TGTGCCAGCAGCTTAGAAACAGGGGCGAACACTGAAGCTTTCTTT,CASSLETGANTEAFF
TRBJ1-2,TRBV19,-,-,TGTGCCAGTAGTATAGCCCTGGTACCGCGGCGCTACACCTTC,CASSIALVPRRYTF
TRBJ2-5,TRBV13,-,TRBD2,TGTGCCAGCAGCCTACTAGCGGGAGGGGCAGAGACCCAGTACTTC,CASSLLAGGAETQYF
TRBJ1-5,TRBV5-1,-,-,TGCGCCAGCAGCTTGGGATCGACGAATCAGCCCCAGCATTTT,CASSLGSTNQPQHF
TRBJ1-2,TRBV28,once,-,TGTGCCATCGCACACAGGGATAACTATGGCTACACCTTC,CAIAHRDNYGYTF
TRBJ2-3,TRBV5-1,-,-,TGCGCCAGCAGCCCGCTGACCCCCACAGATACGCAGTATTTT,CASSPLTPTDTQYF
TRBJ2-6,TRBV19,-,-,TGTGCCAGTAGTATAGCACGGAAAAACTCTGGGGCCAACGTCCTGACTTTC,CASSIARKNSGANVLTF
TRBJ2-7,TRBV6-5,-,-,TGTGCCAGCAGTCACGGGCCCTCCTACGAGCAGTACTTC,CASSHGPSYEQYF
TRBJ2-5,TRBV4-1,-,TRBD2,TGCGCCAGCAGCCCATATTCTAGCGGGAAAAAAGAGACCCAGTACTTC,CASSPYSSGKKETQYF
TRBJ2-1,TRBV6-2/TRBV6-3,-,TRBD2,TGTGCCAGCAGTTACAGACTAGCGGGCTGGGCTTACGAGCAGTTCTTC,CASSYRLAGWAYEQFF
TRBJ1-2,TRBV7-9,-,-,TGTGCCAGCAGCTTAGCGAGCAGCTCGGGAGGCTACACCTTC,CASSLASSSGGYTF
TRBJ2-1,TRBV6-5,-,TRBD2,TGTGCCAGCAGCCCAGCGGGAGGGCGAGGCAATGAGCAGTTCTTC,CASSPAGGRGNEQFF
TRBJ1-1,TRBV7-3,-,-,TGTGCCAGCGGACCCGAGGGGGGCTTAGGGACTGAAGCTTTCTTT,CASGPEGGLGTEAFF
TRBJ2-7,TRBV5-1,-,-,TGCGCCAGCAGCCTAAGTATGTCGCCCTACGAGCAGTACTTC,CASSLSMSPYEQYF
TRBJ1-4,TRBV11-3,-,TRBD1,TGTGCCAGCAGCCCCACACAGGGGGGTGAAAAACTGTTTTTT,CASSPTQGGEKLFF
TRBJ1-2,TRBV20-1,-,-,TGCAGTGCTAGTGTACAGCCCTATGGCTACACCTTC,CSASVQPYGYTF
TRBJ1-5,TRBV18,-,TRBD1,TGTGCCAGCTCCGACGGGGAGGGGGCGTGGGATCAGCCCCAGCATTTT,CASSDGEGAWDQPQHF
TRBJ1-1,TRBV21-1,-,-,TGTGCCAGCAGCAAAAATACAGGGGAGAACACTGAAGCTTTCTTT,CASSKNTGENTEAFF
TRBJ1-1,TRBV30,-,-,TGTGCCTGGAGTGTAGGGGGGCAGGGTGAAGCTTTCTTT,CAWSVGGQGEAFF